One and the same sample provided the 19 T cell receptor beta chains below, sequenced in a study of metastatic and nonmetastatic thyroid tumors. MiXCR reprocessed the PCR reads for TCRdb. The sample carries some 11,000 clones, around 30% recorded once. Thyroid surgery was preceded by no treatment in any patient. Sequenced input: tumor tissue. The receptors come from a male donor with papillary thyroid cancer or a benign thyroid nodule (not recorded which). Some clones in this sample may be carry-over from other donors' samples.

The chain recombines TRBV7-3 with TRBJ2-1; D could derive from TRBD1 or TRBD2 (5 bases each). V was pared by 1 base and J by 7 bases, with 17 bases between. The CDR3 is 16 residues long. In germline, CDR1 is SGHTA, CDR2 FQGTGA. This chain's CDR3 is CASSLIRDPAGNEQFF. CDR3 DNA: TGTGCCAGCAGCTTAATACGGGACCCCGCAGGGAATGAGCAGTTCTTC.

The chain is built from TRBV20-1 and TRBJ2-7; D gene unclear. Germline CDR1 is DFQATT and CDR2 is SNEGSKA (reference sequence). The CDR3 contains 14 residues. Trimming stripped 1 base from V and 2 bases from J, with 12 bases between. Here the CDR3 reads CSARVSGGAYEQYF. CDR3 in DNA: TGCAGTGCTAGAGTCTCAGGTGGGGCCTACGAGCAGTACTTC.

This clone was seen more than once but under ten times. For the CDR3, the DNA is TGTGCCAGCAGTTTACGGACAGGCACTAATTCACCCCTCCACTTT. Translating gives CASSLRTGTNSPLHF. The chain carries TRBV27 and TRBJ1-6; 7 positions agree with TRBD1. This CDR3 region has 15 residues. Trimming cost V 2 bases and J 6 bases; bases outside gene matches: 4. Per the germline V gene, CDR1 is MNHEY and CDR2 is SMNVEV (reference sequence).

By share of the sample, this clone is medium-sized. Written as DNA, the CDR3 is TGCGCCAGCAGCTTAGACGTCGCCGGAGATACGCAGTATTTT. Protein product: CASSLDVAGDTQYF. The chain has TRBV5-1 and TRBJ2-3; D uncertain. CDR1 is SGHRS, CDR2 YFSETQ, per germline. This CDR3 contains 14 residues. Trimming pared 2 bases from V and 5 bases from J, leaving 12 bases between.

This clone was detected many times. V is TRBV20-1 and J is TRBJ2-1; tentatively, D is TRBD2 (6 bases). V lost 0 bases and J lost 2, with 14 bases in between. Germline CDR1 is DFQATT and CDR2 is SNEGSKA (reference sequence). The CDR3 sequence is 16 residues long. Written as DNA, the CDR3 is TGCAGTGCTAGAGATCTGTCTGCGGGAACCTACAATGAGCAGTTCTTC. Residues: CSARDLSAGTYNEQFF.

This clone is classed as medium-sized (0.01 to 0.1%). The rearrangement joins TRBV18 to TRBJ1-3, with D possibly TRBD1 on 6 matching bases. CDR1 is KGHSH and CDR2 is LQKENI in the germline V gene. Trimming removed 2 bases from V and 0 bases from J, with 14 bases in between. The CDR3 sequence is 17 residues long. The CDR3 sequence is CASSPVTGHTSGNTIYF. CDR3 DNA sequence: TGTGCCAGCTCACCAGTAACGGGACACACCTCTGGAAACACCATATATTTT.

Only one count was recorded for this clone. The chain combines TRBV5-1 with TRBJ2-1; a possible D gene is TRBD1 (5 bases). Germline CDR1 SGHRS, CDR2 YFSETQ. V was cut by 0 bases and J by 0 bases, with 7 bases left in between. The CDR3 is made up of 15 amino acids. The CDR3 DNA is TGCGCCAGCAGCTTGGACAGGTTCTCCTACAATGAGCAGTTCTTC. Amino acid sequence: CASSLDRFSYNEQFF.

Only a few counts were recorded for this clone. The chain couples TRBV5-4 to TRBJ1-3; D uncertain. The CDR3 runs to 14 residues. Germline values: CDR1 SGHNT, CDR2 YYREEE (reference sequence). The V gene lost 4 bases and the J gene lost 0 bases, with 8 bases spanning the gap. The CDR3 region is CASSGQSSGNTIYF. CDR3 nucleotide sequence: TGTGCCAGCAGCGGGCAGAGCTCTGGAAACACCATATATTTT.

This clone is deemed medium-sized. The chain has TRBV7-8 and TRBJ2-7, with D possibly being TRBD1 (6 bases). The CDR3 sequence is 14 residues long. V lost 4 bases and J lost 2, with 12 bases in between. CDR1 is SGHVS, CDR2 FQNEAQ, per germline. The CDR3 DNA sequence: TGTGCCAGCAGCTCGAACCGGGACACCTACGAGCAGTACTTC. Its translation: CASSSNRDTYEQYF.

This clone was detected only a few times. The chain uses TRBV28 and TRBJ1-2; D perhaps matches TRBD1 (6 bases). CDR3 length: 15 residues. V gave up 7 bases and J gave up 8 bases, with 23 bases separating them. CDR1 MDHEN and CDR2 SYDVKM come from the germline V gene. DNA of the CDR3: TGTGCCAGCACCCAAGGGGGACTCCGATGGGGCGGCTACACCTTC. Its protein product is CASTQGGLRWGGYTF.

V gene TRBV29-1 combines with J gene TRBJ2-3; 8 nucleotides match TRBD2. V shed 6 bases and J 6 bases; nucleotides not matched to a gene: 5. CDR1 is SQVTM, CDR2 ANQGSEA, per germline. The CDR3 length is 12 residues. CDR3 amino acids: CSVLRLADTQYF. The CDR3 nucleotides read TGCAGCGTGCTGAGACTAGCGGATACGCAGTATTTT.

Relative to its sample, this clone is medium-sized. The rearrangement uses TRBV9 and TRBJ2-1; 11 nucleotides match TRBD2. Germline V gene lookup returns CDR1 SGDLS and CDR2 YYNGEE. The V and J ends lost 2 bases and 4 bases, in that order; junction bases with no gene match: 5. This CDR3 contains 16 residues. The CDR3 DNA is TGTGCCAGCAGCGTTAGCGGGAGGGCCCCTTACAATGAGCAGTTCTTC. Translated, it gives CASSVSGRAPYNEQFF.

This chain uses TRBV20-1 with TRBJ2-7, with D unclear. Trimming pared 4 bases from V and 4 bases from J, leaving 8 bases between. The V gene's germline CDR1 is DFQATT and CDR2 SNEGSKA (reference sequence). The CDR3 runs 11 residues. This CDR3 is CSATIFYEQYF. Here the CDR3 DNA reads TGCAGTGCTACAATTTTTTACGAGCAGTACTTC.

This clone is medium-sized in the sample. The chain joins TRBV2 to TRBJ1-1, with D possibly being TRBD1 (6 bases). Germline CDR1 reads SNHLY; CDR2 reads FYNNEI. The CDR3 consists of 17 residues. V gave up 2 bases and J gave up 0 bases, with 16 bases separating them. The CDR3 loop reads CASSEIGTRGLNTEAFF. The CDR3 DNA reads TGTGCCAGCAGTGAAATTGGGACAAGGGGACTGAACACTGAAGCTTTCTTT.

The genes are TRBV11-1 and TRBJ2-7; perhaps TRBD2 as D (6 bases). V was pared by 2 bases and J by 5 bases, with 10 bases between. This CDR3 contains 13 residues. Per the germline V gene, CDR1 is SGHAT and CDR2 is FQDESV (reference sequence). CDR3 coding DNA: TGTGCCAGCAGCTTATCGCGGGAAAACGAGCAGTACTTC. Translation gives CASSLSRENEQYF.

By share, this clone ranks as medium-sized. CDR3 sequence reads: CASSKQSGSQSPLHF. The CDR3 DNA reads as TGTGCCAGCAGCAAACAATCGGGGTCGCAATCACCCCTCCACTTT. V usage is TRBV7-6 and J usage is TRBJ1-6; D not resolved. Germline V gene lookup returns CDR1 SGHVS and CDR2 FNYEAQ. V lost 5 bases to trimming and J lost 10 bases, with 18 bases between them. The CDR3 extends over 15 amino acids.

This clone is medium-sized (0.01 to 0.1%) in the sample. The chain is built from TRBV6-4 and TRBJ2-1; 7 bases align to TRBD2. This CDR3 contains 16 residues. CDR1 is MRHNA and CDR2 is SNTAGT in the germline V gene. Germline trimming cut 6 bases from V and 0 bases from J; bases unmatched to any gene: 8. CDR3 residues: CASSSTSVSSYNEQFF. In DNA, the CDR3 is TGTGCCAGCAGCTCCACTAGCGTGAGCTCCTACAATGAGCAGTTCTTC.

In this sample, this clone turned up many times. The chain uses TRBV20-1 and TRBJ2-5; no firm D call. This CDR3 is built from 11 residues. V lost 7 bases, J lost 1 base, and 7 bases lay in between. Germline CDR1 is DFQATT and CDR2 is SNEGSKA (reference sequence). As DNA, the CDR3 is TGCAGTGGGCACAGCCAAGAGACCCAGTACTTC. Amino acid sequence: CSGHSQETQYF.

As concerns this clone: At one end the junction does not follow the germline gene, possibly because of a read error. This chain uses TRBV6-1 with TRBJ2-5, with 10 bases fitting TRBD2. CDR1 is MNHNS and CDR2 is SASEGT in the germline V gene. This CDR3 comprises 18 residues. CDR3 in amino acids: CAISFRGLAGVARETQYF. The CDR3 DNA sequence: TGTGCCATCAGTTTCAGAGGTCTAGCGGGGGTGGCCCGAGAGACCCAGTACTTC.